The present entry profiles one TCR beta chain with its context. Its antigen is not known. The length of the CDR3 is 13 residues. The V end lost 7 bases, the J end lost 3 bases, and 12 bases lay between the germline ends. This sample's TCRbeta library carried unique molecular identifier barcodes. TCRdb fed the PCR reads into MiXCR, producing one record per CDR3 protein. This repertoire shows fewer than 700,000 distinct CDR3 sequences, roughly 13% found once; its top ten account for 2% to 2.5%. This entry is derived from a study of T-cell reconstitution after alpha-beta-depleted transplantation in children. Findings of the study overall: Several hundred expanded graft clones reportedly were the source of alpha-beta T cells about two months after transplant.

The receptor comes from a male patient between 5 and 17 years old who had a stem cell transplant for acute myeloid leukemia, so the T cells may come from the graft donor. The chain uses TRBV12-3 or TRBV12-4 and TRBJ1-1; the D is unclear. The source was PBMCs, mostly from graft donor cells, collected 360 days after TCRalphabeta/CD19-depleted stem cell transplant. Written as DNA, the CDR3 is TGTGCCAGCAATCTACAGAGCTACACTGAAGCTTTCTTT. Its protein is CASNLQSYTEAFF.